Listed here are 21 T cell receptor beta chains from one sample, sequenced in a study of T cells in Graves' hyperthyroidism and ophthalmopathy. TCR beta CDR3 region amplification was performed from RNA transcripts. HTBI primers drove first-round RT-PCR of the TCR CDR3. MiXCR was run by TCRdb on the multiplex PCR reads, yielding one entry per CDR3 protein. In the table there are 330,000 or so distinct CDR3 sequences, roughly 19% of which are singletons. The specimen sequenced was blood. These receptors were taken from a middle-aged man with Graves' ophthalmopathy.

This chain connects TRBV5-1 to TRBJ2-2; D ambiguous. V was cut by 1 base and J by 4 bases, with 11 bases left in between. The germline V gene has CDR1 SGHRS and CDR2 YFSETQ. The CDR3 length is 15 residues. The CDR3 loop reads CASSLSVQSTGELFF. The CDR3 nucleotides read TGCGCCAGCAGCTTGTCCGTCCAAAGCACCGGGGAGCTGTTTTTT.

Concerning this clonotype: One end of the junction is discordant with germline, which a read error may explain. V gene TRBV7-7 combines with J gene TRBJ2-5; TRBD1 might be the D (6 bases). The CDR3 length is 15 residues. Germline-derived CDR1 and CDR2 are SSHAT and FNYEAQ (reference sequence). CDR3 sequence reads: CASSLGGAYQETQYF. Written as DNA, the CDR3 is TGTGCTAGCAGCTTAGGGGGAGCGTATCAAGAGACCCAGTACTTC.

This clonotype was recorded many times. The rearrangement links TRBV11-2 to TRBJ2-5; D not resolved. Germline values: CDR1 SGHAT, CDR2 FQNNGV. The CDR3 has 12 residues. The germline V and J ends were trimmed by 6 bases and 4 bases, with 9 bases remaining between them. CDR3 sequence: CASSFGGETQYF. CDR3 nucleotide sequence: TGTGCCAGCAGTTTCGGCGGAGAGACCCAGTACTTC.

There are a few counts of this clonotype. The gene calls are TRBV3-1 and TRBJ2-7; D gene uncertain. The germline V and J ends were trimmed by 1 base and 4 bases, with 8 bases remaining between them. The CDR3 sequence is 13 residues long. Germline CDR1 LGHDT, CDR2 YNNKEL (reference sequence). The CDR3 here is CASSQGLQYEQYF. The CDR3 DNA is TGTGCCAGCAGCCAAGGCCTTCAATACGAGCAGTACTTC.

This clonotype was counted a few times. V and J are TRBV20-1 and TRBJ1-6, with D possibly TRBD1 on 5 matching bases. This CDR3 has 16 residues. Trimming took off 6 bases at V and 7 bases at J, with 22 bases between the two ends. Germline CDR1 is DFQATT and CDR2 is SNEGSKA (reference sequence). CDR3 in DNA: TGCAGTGCCTCCTCAGGGCGGGGTCCTGGCAATTCACCCCTCCACTTT. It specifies CSASSGRGPGNSPLHF.

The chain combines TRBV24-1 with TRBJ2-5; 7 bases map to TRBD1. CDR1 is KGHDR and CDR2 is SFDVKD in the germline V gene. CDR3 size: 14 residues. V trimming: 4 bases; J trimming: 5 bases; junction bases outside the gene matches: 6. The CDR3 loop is CATSETGAGETQYF. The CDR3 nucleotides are TGTGCCACCAGTGAAACAGGGGCTGGGGAGACCCAGTACTTC.

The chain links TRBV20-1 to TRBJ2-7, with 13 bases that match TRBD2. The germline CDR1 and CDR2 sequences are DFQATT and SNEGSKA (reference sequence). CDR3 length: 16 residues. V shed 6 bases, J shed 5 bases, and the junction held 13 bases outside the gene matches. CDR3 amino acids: CSAQDPGLAGHDEQYF. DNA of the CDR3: TGCAGTGCCCAAGACCCGGGACTAGCGGGACACGACGAGCAGTACTTC.

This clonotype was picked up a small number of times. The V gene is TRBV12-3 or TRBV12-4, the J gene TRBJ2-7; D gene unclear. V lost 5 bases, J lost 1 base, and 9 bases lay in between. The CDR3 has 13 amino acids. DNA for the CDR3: TGTGCCAGCAGTCCCCTTAGGTCCTACGAGCAGTACTTC. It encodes CASSPLRSYEQYF.

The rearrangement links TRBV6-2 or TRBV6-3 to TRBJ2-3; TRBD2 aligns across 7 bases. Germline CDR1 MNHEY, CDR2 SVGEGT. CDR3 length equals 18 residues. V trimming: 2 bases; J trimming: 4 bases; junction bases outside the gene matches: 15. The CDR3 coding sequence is TGTGCCAGCAGTTACCGGGCTTCTAGCGGCGGCGATCCAGATACGCAGTATTTT. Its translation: CASSYRASSGGDPDTQYF.

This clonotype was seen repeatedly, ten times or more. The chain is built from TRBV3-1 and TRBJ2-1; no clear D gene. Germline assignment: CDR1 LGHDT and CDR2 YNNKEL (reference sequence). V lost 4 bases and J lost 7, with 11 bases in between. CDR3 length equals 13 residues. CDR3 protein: CASSLASRNEQFF. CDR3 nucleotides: TGTGCCAGCAGCCTCGCCTCGAGGAATGAGCAGTTCTTC.

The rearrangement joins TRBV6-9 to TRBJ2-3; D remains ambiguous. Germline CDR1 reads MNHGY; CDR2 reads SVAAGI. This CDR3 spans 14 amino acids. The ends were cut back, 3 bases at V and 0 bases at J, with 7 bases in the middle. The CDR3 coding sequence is TGTGCCAGCAGTTACGATGCCAGCACAGATACGCAGTATTTT. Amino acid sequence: CASSYDASTDTQYF.

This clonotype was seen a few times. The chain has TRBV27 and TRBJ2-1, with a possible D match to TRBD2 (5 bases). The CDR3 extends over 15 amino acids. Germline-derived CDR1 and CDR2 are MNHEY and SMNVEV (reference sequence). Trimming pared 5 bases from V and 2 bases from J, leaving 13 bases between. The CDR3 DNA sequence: TGTGCCAGCAGTCCCACGGGGAGCACCTACAATGAGCAGTTCTTC. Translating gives CASSPTGSTYNEQFF.

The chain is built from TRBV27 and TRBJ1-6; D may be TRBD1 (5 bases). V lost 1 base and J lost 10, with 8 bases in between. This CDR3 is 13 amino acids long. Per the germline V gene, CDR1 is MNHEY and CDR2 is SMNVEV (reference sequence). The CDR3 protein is CASSLFQGSPLHF. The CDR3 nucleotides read TGTGCCAGCAGTTTATTTCAGGGCTCACCCCTCCACTTT.

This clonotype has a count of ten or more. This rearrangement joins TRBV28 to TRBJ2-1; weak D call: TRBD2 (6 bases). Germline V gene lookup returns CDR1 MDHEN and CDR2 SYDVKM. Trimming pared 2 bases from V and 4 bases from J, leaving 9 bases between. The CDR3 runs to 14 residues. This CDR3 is CASSLAGPYNEQFF. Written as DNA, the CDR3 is TGTGCCAGCAGTTTAGCGGGACCGTACAATGAGCAGTTCTTC.

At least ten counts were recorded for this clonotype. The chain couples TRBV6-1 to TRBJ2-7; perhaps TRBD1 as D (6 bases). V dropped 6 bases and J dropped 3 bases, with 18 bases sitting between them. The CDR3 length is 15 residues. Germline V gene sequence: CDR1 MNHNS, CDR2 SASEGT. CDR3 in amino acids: CASRGDIPGYYEQYF. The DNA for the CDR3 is TGTGCCAGCAGGGGGGACATTCCTGGATACTACGAGCAGTACTTC.

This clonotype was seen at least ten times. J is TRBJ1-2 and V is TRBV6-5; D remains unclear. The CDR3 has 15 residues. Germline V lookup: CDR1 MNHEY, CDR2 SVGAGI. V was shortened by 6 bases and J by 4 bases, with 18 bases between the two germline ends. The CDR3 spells CASSHQTEGGYGYTF. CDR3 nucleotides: TGTGCCAGCAGCCATCAGACGGAGGGAGGCTATGGCTACACCTTC.

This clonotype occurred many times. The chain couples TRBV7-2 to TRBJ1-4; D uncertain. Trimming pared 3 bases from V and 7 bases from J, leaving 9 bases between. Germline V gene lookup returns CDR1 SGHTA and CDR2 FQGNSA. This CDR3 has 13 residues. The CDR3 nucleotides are TGTGCCAGCAGCTTTTGGTGGACTGAAAAACTGTTTTTT. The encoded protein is CASSFWWTEKLFF. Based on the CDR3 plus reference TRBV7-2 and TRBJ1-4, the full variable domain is GAGVSQSPSNKVTEKGKDVELRCDPISGHTALYWYRQSLGQGLEFLIYFQGNSAPDKSGLPSDRFSAERTGGSVSTLTIQRTQQEDSAVYLCASSFWWTEKLFFGSGTQLSVL.

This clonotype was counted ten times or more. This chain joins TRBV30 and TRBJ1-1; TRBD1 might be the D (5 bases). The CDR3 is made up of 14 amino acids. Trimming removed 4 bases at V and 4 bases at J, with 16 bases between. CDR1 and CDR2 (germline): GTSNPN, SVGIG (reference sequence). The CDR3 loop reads CAWNHGRRATEAFF. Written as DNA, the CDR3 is TGTGCCTGGAACCATGGACGCAGGGCCACTGAAGCTTTCTTT.

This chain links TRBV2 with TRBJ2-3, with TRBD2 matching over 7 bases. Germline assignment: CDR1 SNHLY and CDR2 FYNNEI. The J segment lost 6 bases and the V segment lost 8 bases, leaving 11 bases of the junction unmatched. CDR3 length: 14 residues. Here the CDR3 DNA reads TGTGCCAGCTGTCTAGCGGACCTTCGGGATACGCAGTATTTT. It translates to CASCLADLRDTQYF.

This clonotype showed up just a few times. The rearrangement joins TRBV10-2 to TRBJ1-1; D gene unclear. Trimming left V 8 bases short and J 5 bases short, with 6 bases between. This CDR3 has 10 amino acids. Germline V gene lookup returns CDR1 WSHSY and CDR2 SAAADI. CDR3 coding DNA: TGCGCCAGCTCTGGTACTGAAGCTTTCTTT. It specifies CASSGTEAFF.

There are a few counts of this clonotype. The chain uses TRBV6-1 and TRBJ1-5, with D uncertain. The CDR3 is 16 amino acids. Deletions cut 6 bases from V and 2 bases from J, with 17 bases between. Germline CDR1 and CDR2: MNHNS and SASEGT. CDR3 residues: CASRNLRGAGNQPQHF. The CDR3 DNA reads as TGTGCCAGCAGAAACTTACGGGGTGCGGGCAATCAGCCCCAGCATTTT.